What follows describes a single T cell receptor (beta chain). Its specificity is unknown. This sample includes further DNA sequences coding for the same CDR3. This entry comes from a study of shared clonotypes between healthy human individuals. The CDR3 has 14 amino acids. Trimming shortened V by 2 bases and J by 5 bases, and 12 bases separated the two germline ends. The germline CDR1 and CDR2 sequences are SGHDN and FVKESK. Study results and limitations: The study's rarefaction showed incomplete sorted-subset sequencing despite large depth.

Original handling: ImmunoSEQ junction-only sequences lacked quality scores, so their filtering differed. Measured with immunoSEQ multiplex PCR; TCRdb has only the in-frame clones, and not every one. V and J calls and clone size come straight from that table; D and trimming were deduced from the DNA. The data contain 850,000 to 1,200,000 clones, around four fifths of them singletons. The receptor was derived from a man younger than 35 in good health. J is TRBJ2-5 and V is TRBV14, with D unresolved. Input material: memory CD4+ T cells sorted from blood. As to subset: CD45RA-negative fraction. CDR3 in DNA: TGTGCCAGCAGCCAAAGGCTTATAGGGGAGACCCAGTACTTC. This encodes CASSQRLIGETQYF.